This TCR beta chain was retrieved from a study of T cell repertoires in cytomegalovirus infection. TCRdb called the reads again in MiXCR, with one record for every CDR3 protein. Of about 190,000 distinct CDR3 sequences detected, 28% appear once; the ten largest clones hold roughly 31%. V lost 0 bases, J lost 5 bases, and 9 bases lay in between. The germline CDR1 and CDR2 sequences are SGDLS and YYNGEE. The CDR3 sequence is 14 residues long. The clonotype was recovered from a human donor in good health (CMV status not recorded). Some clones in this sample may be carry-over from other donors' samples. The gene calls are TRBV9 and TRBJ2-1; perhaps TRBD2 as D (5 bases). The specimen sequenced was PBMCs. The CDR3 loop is CASSVDEGNNEQFF. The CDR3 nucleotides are TGTGCCAGCAGCGTAGATGAGGGTAACAATGAGCAGTTCTTC.